This TCR beta chain was sequenced during a study of cytomegalovirus exposure and HLA in healthy donors. General study findings and limits: According to a later analysis, donors in an Asian-associated ancestry cluster reportedly had fewer N-insertions than the roughly 720-donor mean. More than 150 TCR beta chains were listed as cytomegalovirus-associated.

V was clipped by 3 bases and J by 9 bases, with 11 bases between them. The germline gives CDR1 MDHEN, CDR2 SYDVKM. CDR3 length: 12 amino acids. As regards this clone: Its antigen is as yet unknown.

The PCR was carried out with 60 Vbeta primers and 13 Jbeta primers. Repertoires were generated with immunoSEQ multiplex PCR, while TCRdb's copy carries only in-frame clones and drops some. This sample's table has 75,000 to 85,000 clones. The origin of this receptor is a man in his fifties in good health and CMV-seronegative. The sample consisted of PBMCs. The rearrangement links TRBV28 to TRBJ1-2, with D tentatively TRBD1 (6 bases). The CDR3 nucleotides are TGTGCCAGCAGTTTGGGCAGGGGACGCTACACCTTC. It codes for CASSLGRGRYTF.